The sequence of this TCR beta chain was determined in a study of CD8+ T cells in alopecia areata. Germline-derived CDR1 and CDR2 are SGHRS and YFSETQ. The CDR3 loop spans 16 amino acids. V shed 4 bases, J shed 4 bases, and the junction held 12 bases outside the gene matches. Sequencing relied on a cDNA template that was reverse transcribed from extracted RNA. Only in-frame clones appear in the TCRdb table, and some are missing; sequencing was by immunoSEQ multiplex PCR. The sample has about 97,000 clones; around 45% are singletons. This TCR came from a human donor with alopecia areata. This chain uses TRBV5-1 with TRBJ2-7; 9 nucleotides line up with TRBD1. The sample comprised CD4+ T cells sorted from blood. For the CDR3, the DNA is TGCGCCAGCAGCGAGGACCGGGACAGGGTCCCGTACGAGCAGTACTTC. This gives the protein CASSEDRDRVPYEQYF.